This T cell receptor beta chain was recovered during a study of T-cell memory formation after mild COVID-19. Across the study: TCR clustering was largely donor specific. Study outcomes and limitations: Clones shrinking from day 15 to 85 showed even CD4/CD8 mixes; later expanders tilted CD4+. Shrinking CD4+ clones were chiefly CM and EM; CD8+ ones were chiefly EMRA.

V dropped 0 bases and J dropped 6 bases, with 6 bases sitting between them. Germline loops: CDR1 SGDLS, CDR2 YYNGEE. CDR3 length equals 13 residues. Via MiXCR, TCRdb re-called the 5' RACE reads, giving one row per CDR3 protein. The data hold 200,000 or so distinct CDR3 sequences, with 9.5% to 10% observed a single time. This clonotype was seen a handful of times. Its antigen is not known. This clonotype was obtained from a man younger than 35 who had mild COVID-19 (a few samples of this study predate the infection). Cell type and time point are not known. The chain has TRBV9 and TRBJ2-2, with D unclear. Sequenced: PBMCs or a T cell subset sorted from them (not recorded which). The DNA of the CDR3 is TGTGCCAGCAGCGTAGACGGCCCCGGGGAGCTGTTTTTT. As protein: CASSVDGPGELFF.